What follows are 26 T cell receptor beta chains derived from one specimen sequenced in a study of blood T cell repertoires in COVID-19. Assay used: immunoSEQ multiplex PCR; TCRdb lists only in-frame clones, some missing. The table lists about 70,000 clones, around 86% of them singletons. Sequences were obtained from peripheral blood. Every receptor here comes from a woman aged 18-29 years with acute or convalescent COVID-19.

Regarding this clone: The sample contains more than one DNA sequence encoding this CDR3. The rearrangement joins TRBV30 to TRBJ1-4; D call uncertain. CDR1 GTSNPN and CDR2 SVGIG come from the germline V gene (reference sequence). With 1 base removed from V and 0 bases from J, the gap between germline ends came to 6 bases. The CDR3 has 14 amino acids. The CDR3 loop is CAWSDRATNEKLFF. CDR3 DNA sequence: TGTGCCTGGAGTGACCGCGCAACTAATGAAAAACTGTTTTTT.

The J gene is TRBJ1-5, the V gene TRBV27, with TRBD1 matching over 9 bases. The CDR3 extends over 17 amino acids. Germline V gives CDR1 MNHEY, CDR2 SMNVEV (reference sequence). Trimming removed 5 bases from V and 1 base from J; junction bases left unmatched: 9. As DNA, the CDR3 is TGTGCCAGCAGTCTTACAGGGGGCGCGGGGAGCAATCAGCCCCAGCATTTT. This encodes CASSLTGGAGSNQPQHF.

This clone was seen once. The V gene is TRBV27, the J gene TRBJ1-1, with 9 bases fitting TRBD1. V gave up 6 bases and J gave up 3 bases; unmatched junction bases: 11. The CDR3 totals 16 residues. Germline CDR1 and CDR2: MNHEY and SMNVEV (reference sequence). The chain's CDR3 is CASRSTGTGLDTEAFF. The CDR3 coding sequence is TGTGCCAGCAGGTCCACCGGGACAGGGCTCGACACTGAAGCTTTCTTT.

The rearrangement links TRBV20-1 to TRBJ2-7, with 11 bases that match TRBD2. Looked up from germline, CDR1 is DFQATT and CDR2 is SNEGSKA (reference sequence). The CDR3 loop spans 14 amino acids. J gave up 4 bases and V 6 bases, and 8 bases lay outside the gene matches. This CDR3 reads CSASSGRAGYEQYF. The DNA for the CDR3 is TGCAGTGCAAGTAGCGGGAGGGCCGGTTACGAGCAGTACTTC.

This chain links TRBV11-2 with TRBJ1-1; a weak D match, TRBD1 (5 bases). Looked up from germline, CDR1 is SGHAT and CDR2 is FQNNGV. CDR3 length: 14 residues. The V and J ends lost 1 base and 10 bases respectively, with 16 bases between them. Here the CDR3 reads CASSLVGQGSRAFF. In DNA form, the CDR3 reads TGTGCCAGCAGCTTAGTAGGGCAGGGTAGTCGAGCTTTCTTT.

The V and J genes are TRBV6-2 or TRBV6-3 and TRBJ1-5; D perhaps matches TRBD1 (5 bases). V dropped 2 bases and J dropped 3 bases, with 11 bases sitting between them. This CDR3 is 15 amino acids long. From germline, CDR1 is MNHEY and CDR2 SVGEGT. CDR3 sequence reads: CASSYAGRINQPQHF. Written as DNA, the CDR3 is TGTGCCAGCAGTTACGCGGGACGGATCAATCAGCCCCAGCATTTT.

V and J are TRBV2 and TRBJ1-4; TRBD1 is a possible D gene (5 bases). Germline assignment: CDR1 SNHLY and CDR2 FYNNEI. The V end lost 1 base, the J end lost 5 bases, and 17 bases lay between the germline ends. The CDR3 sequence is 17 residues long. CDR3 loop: CASSEELGGLLNEKLFF. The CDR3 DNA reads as TGTGCCAGCAGTGAAGAGTTGGGGGGTCTACTCAATGAAAAACTGTTTTTT.

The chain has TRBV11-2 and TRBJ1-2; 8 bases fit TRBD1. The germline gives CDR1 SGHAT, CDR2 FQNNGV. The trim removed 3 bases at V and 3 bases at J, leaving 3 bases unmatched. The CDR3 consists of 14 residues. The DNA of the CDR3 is TGTGCCAGCAGCTTCACAGGGGGGGACTATGGCTACACCTTC. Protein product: CASSFTGGDYGYTF.

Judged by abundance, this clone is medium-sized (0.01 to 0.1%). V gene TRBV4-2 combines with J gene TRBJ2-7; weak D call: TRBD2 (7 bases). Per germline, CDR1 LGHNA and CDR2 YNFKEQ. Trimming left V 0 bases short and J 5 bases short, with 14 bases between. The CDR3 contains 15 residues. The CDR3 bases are TGTGCCAGCAGCCAAGATCGGGGGGCGAGCGACGAGCAGTACTTC. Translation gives CASSQDRGASDEQYF.

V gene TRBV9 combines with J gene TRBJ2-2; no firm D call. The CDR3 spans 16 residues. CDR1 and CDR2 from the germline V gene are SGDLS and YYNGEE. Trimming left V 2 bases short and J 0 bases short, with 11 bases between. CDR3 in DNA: TGTGCCAGCAGCGTTTATGAGCGCCCGAACACCGGGGAGCTGTTTTTT. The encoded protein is CASSVYERPNTGELFF.

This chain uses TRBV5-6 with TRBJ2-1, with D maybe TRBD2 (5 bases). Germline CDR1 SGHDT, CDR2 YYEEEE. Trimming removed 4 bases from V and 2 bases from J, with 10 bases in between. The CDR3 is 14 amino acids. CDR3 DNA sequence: TGTGCCAGCAGCCATGGACTCGCCTACAATGAGCAGTTCTTC. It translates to CASSHGLAYNEQFF.

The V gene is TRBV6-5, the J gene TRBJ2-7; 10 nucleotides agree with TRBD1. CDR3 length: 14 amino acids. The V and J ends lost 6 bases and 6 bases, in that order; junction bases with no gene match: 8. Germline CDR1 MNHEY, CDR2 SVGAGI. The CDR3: CASSRDRGLSEQYF. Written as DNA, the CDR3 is TGTGCCAGCAGCAGGGACAGGGGTTTGTCCGAGCAGTACTTC.

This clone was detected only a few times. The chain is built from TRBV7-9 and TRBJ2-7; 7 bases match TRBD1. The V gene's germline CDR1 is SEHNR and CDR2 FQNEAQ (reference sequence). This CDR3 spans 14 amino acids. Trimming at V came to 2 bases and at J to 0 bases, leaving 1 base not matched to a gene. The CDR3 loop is CASSLTGVSYEQYF. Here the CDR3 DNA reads TGTGCCAGCAGCTTAACAGGGGTCTCCTACGAGCAGTACTTC.

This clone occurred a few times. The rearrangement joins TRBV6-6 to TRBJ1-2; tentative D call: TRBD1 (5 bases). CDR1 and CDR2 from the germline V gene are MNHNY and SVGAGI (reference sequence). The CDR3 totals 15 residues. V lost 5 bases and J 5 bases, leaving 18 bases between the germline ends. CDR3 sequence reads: CASSSAQGRGYGYTF. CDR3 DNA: TGTGCCAGCAGTAGCGCCCAGGGCCGGGGGTATGGCTACACCTTC.

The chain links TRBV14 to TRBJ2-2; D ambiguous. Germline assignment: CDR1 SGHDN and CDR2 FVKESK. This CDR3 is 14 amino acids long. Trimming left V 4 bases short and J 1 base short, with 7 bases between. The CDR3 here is CASSLPGNTGELFF. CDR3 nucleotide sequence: TGTGCCAGCAGCCTCCCCGGGAACACCGGGGAGCTGTTTTTT.

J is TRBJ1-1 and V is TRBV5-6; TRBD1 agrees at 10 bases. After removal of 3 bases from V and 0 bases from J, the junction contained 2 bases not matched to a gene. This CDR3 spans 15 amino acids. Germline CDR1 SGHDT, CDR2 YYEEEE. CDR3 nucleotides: TGTGCCAGCAGCTATGGGACAGGGGTGAACACTGAAGCTTTCTTT. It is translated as CASSYGTGVNTEAFF. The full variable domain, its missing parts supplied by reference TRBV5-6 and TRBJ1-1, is DAGVTQSPTHLIKTRGQQVTLRCSPKSGHDTVSWYQQALGQGPQFIFQYYEEEERQRGNFPDRFSGHQFPNYSSELNVNALLLGDSALYLCASSYGTGVNTEAFFGQGTRLTVV.

CDR3 in DNA: TGTGCCACCGGTCGGGGCGGGAGCTCCTACGAGCAGTACTTC. This encodes CATGRGGSSYEQYF. The rearrangement links TRBV6-5 to TRBJ2-7, with TRBD2 matching 7 bases. V trimming: 10 bases; J trimming: 0 bases; junction bases outside the gene matches: 9. The CDR3 consists of 14 residues. Germline CDR1 MNHEY, CDR2 SVGAGI.

CDR3 amino acids: CAWSETGAPLHF. The CDR3 DNA is TGTGCCTGGAGTGAGACAGGGGCACCCCTCCACTTT. V is TRBV30 and J is TRBJ1-6; 8 nucleotides align to TRBD1. The CDR3 consists of 12 residues. The germline gives CDR1 GTSNPN, CDR2 SVGIG (reference sequence). V lost 1 base, J lost 11 bases, and 1 base stayed unmatched.

The CDR3 sequence: CASSEARGTEAFF. The CDR3, as DNA: TGTGCCAGCAGTGAGGCGAGGGGGACTGAAGCTTTCTTT. The rearrangement uses TRBV6-1 and TRBJ1-1; a possible D gene is TRBD1 (6 bases). V was pared by 3 bases and J by 5 bases, with 10 bases between. The CDR3 consists of 13 residues. The germline gives CDR1 MNHNS, CDR2 SASEGT.

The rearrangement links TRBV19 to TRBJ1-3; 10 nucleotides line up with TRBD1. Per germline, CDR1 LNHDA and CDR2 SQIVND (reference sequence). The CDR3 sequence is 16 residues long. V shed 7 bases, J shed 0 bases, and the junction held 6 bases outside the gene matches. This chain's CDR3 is CASKGTGATSGNTIYF. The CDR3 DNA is TGTGCCAGTAAAGGGACAGGGGCCACCTCTGGAAACACCATATATTTT.

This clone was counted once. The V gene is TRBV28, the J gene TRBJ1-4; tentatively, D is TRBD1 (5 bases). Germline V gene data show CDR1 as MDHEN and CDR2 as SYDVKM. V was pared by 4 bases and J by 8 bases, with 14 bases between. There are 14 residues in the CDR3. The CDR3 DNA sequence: TGTGCCAGCAGTTCCCCAAAGGGGAGGGAAAAACTGTTTTTT. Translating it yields CASSSPKGREKLFF.

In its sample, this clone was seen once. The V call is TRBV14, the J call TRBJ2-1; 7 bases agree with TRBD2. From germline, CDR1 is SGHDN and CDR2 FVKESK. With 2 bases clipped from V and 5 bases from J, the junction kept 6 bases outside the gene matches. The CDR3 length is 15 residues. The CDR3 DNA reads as TGTGCCAGCAGCCAACTGTCGGGGGGAAACAATGAGCAGTTCTTC. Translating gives CASSQLSGGNNEQFF.

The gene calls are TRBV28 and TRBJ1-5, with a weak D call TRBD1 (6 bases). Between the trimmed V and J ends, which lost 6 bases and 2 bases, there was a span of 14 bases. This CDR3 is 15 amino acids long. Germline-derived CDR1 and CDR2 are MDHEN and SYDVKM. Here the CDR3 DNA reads TGTGCCAGCAGCAAAGGGGGAACGGGCAATCAGCCCCAGCATTTT. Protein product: CASSKGGTGNQPQHF.

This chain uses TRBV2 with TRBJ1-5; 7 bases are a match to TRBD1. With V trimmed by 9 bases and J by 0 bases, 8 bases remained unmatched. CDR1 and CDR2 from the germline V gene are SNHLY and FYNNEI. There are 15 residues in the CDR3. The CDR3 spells CASKKQGHSNQPQHF. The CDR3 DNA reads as TGTGCCAGTAAGAAACAGGGGCATAGCAATCAGCCCCAGCATTTT.

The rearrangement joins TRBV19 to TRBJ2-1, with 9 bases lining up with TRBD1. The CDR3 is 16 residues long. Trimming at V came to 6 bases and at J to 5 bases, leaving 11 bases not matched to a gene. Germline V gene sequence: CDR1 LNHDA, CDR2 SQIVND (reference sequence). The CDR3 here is CASRSFTGTGNNEQFF. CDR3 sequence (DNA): TGTGCCAGTAGATCATTTACCGGGACAGGGAACAATGAGCAGTTCTTC.

The CDR3 spells CASSLVARGTGELFF. CDR3 bases: TGTGCCAGCAGCTTAGTTGCCAGGGGCACCGGGGAGCTGTTTTTT. This chain connects TRBV11-2 to TRBJ2-2, with D maybe TRBD1 (6 bases). Germline V lookup: CDR1 SGHAT, CDR2 FQNNGV. The CDR3 consists of 15 residues. V lost 1 base and J 4 bases, leaving 10 bases between the germline ends.